The 30 T cell receptor beta chains below were found in one sample sequenced in a study of T-cell memory formation after mild COVID-19. In TCRdb, the 5' RACE reads were re-called with MiXCR into one record per CDR3 protein. Of 300,000 to 400,000 distinct CDR3 sequences in the sample, approximately 14% were seen once. The sample taken for sequencing was PBMCs or a T cell subset sorted from them (not recorded which). The receptors come from a man younger than 30 who had mild COVID-19 (a few samples of this study predate the infection). Cell type and time point are not known.

This clonotype was counted many times. The chain joins TRBV7-6 to TRBJ2-7; D is perhaps TRBD1 or TRBD2 (5 bases each). CDR3 length: 13 amino acids. V lost 3 bases, J lost 3 bases, and 9 bases lay in between. CDR1 is SGHVS, CDR2 FNYEAQ, per germline. The CDR3, as DNA: TGTGCCAGCAGCTTCGGGGACCTCTACGAGCAGTACTTC. Residues: CASSFGDLYEQYF.

A few counts support this clonotype. V and J are TRBV15 and TRBJ1-4, with D hard to call. This CDR3 region has 18 residues. The ends were cut back, 4 bases at V and 0 bases at J, with 18 bases in the middle. Germline V CDR1 and CDR2: LNHNV, YYDKDF (reference sequence). CDR3: CATSKKRWTRATNEKLFF. CDR3 coding DNA: TGTGCCACCAGCAAAAAGAGGTGGACCCGTGCAACTAATGAAAAACTGTTTTTT.

The chain employs TRBV7-2 and TRBJ2-1; 10 bases map to TRBD1. Germline V lookup: CDR1 SGHTA, CDR2 FQGNSA. The CDR3 runs to 15 residues. The J segment lost 15 bases and the V segment lost 6 bases, leaving 17 bases of the junction unmatched. The CDR3 DNA follows: TGTGCCAGCAGGACTGACCCGGGACAGGGGATATTTCTGTTCTTC. It specifies CASRTDPGQGIFLFF.

DNA of the CDR3: TGTGCCAGCAGTGCGGGGGGGGGCAGCGGGTCACCCCTCCACTTT. It specifies CASSAGGGSGSPLHF. The chain has TRBV12-3 or TRBV12-4 and TRBJ1-6; D may be TRBD1 (6 bases). Trimming pared 5 bases from V and 10 bases from J, leaving 18 bases between. CDR3 length equals 15 residues.

This clonotype was detected a few times. This rearrangement joins TRBV12-3 or TRBV12-4 to TRBJ2-1, with 9 nucleotides matching TRBD2. This CDR3 contains 18 residues. After removal of 6 bases from V and 2 bases from J, the junction contained 14 bases not matched to a gene. The DNA of the CDR3 is TGTGCCAGCAGCACGGACCTTCTAGCGGGGCCCACCTACAATGAGCAGTTCTTC. Translating it yields CASSTDLLAGPTYNEQFF.

This clonotype appeared many times. The chain couples TRBV7-2 to TRBJ1-5; the D is unclear. Between the trimmed V and J ends, which lost 2 bases and 4 bases, there was a span of 6 bases. This CDR3 region has 13 residues. The germline V gene encodes CDR1 SGHTA and CDR2 FQGNSA. In DNA, the CDR3 is TGTGCCAGCAGCTTAACAGTTAATCAGCCCCAGCATTTT. As protein: CASSLTVNQPQHF.

The chain joins TRBV4-3 to TRBJ2-7; TRBD2 aligns across 7 bases. The CDR3 length is 16 residues. Per germline, CDR1 LGHNA and CDR2 YSLEER. V dropped 0 bases and J dropped 0; count of bases not matched to a gene: 5. The CDR3 DNA sequence: TGCGCCAGCAGCCAAGACCCCAGCGGGGTCTCCTACGAGCAGTACGTC. Its protein product is CASSQDPSGVSYEQYV.

This clonotype was counted at least ten times. This rearrangement joins TRBV15 to TRBJ1-1; possible D gene TRBD1, 5 bases. Per the germline V gene, CDR1 is LNHNV and CDR2 is YYDKDF (reference sequence). Trimming cost V 1 base and J 7 bases, with 16 bases left between them. The CDR3 has 15 amino acids. The CDR3 loop is CATSRVGGAGGEAFF. CDR3 nucleotides: TGTGCCACCAGCAGAGTTGGAGGGGCGGGTGGTGAAGCTTTCTTT.

CDR3 sequence: CASSWGQGTSRGYTF. The CDR3 DNA reads TGTGCCAGCAGTTGGGGACAGGGTACATCTAGGGGCTACACCTTC. The V and J genes are TRBV28 and TRBJ1-2, with TRBD1 matching 9 bases. The CDR3 spans 15 residues. With 4 bases clipped from V and 8 bases from J, the junction kept 11 bases outside the gene matches. Per germline, CDR1 MDHEN and CDR2 SYDVKM.

This clonotype showed up just a few times. The rearrangement joins TRBV7-8 to TRBJ2-3; 12 nucleotides agree with TRBD1. The CDR3 length is 18 residues. Trimming took 3 bases from V and 1 from J; bases not matched to a gene: 8. Germline CDR1 reads SGHVS; CDR2 reads FQNEAQ. The CDR3: CASSFAGTGGSGTDTQYF. CDR3 sequence (DNA): TGTGCCAGCAGCTTCGCCGGGACAGGGGGCTCCGGCACAGATACGCAGTATTTT.

V is TRBV6-5 and J is TRBJ2-2, with D maybe TRBD2 (6 bases). The length of the CDR3 is 18 residues. Germline V lookup: CDR1 MNHEY, CDR2 SVGAGI. Trimming removed 0 bases from V and 4 bases from J, with 18 bases in between. CDR3 protein: CASSYSISFRELTGELFF. CDR3 bases: TGTGCCAGCAGTTACTCGATCTCGTTCCGGGAGCTCACCGGGGAGCTGTTTTTT.

This clonotype occurred a few times. The chain employs TRBV5-1 and TRBJ2-7; TRBD1 agrees at 8 bases. The V and J ends lost 0 bases and 5 bases, in that order; junction bases with no gene match: 10. Per the germline V gene, CDR1 is SGHRS and CDR2 is YFSETQ. The CDR3 has 16 amino acids. The CDR3 loop is CASSLELGTGEDEQYF. The CDR3 DNA follows: TGCGCCAGCAGCTTGGAATTAGGGACAGGTGAAGACGAGCAGTACTTC.

This clonotype was seen only a few times. The chain is built from TRBV27 and TRBJ1-1; TRBD1 agrees at 7 bases. The CDR3 consists of 14 residues. J gave up 5 bases and V 8 bases, and 11 bases lay outside the gene matches. The germline gives CDR1 MNHEY, CDR2 SMNVEV (reference sequence). This CDR3 reads CASLPGGGGTEAFF. CDR3 DNA: TGTGCCAGCCTCCCAGGGGGAGGGGGTACTGAAGCTTTCTTT.

This clonotype showed up just a few times. The chain is built from TRBV20-1 and TRBJ2-4; no reliable D call. Trimming removed 5 bases from V and 4 bases from J, with 3 bases in between. Germline loops: CDR1 DFQATT, CDR2 SNEGSKA (reference sequence). The CDR3 has 10 amino acids. CDR3 in amino acids: CSAAKNIQYF. The DNA of the CDR3 is TGCAGTGCTGCAAAAAACATTCAGTACTTC.

This clonotype has only a few counts. The rearrangement uses TRBV5-6 and TRBJ2-7; weak D call: TRBD1 (5 bases). Trimming cost V 1 base and J 13 bases, with 21 bases left between them. The CDR3 is made up of 14 amino acids. The germline gives CDR1 SGHDT, CDR2 YYEEEE. This CDR3 reads CASSLLVDSSVEYV. The CDR3 DNA is TGTGCCAGCAGCTTGTTGGTTGACAGCTCCGTTGAATACGTC.

This clonotype was found a few times. The V gene is TRBV2, the J gene TRBJ2-1, with D possibly TRBD2 on 5 matching bases. V lost 2 bases and J 9 bases, leaving 8 bases between the germline ends. The germline V gene has CDR1 SNHLY and CDR2 FYNNEI. The CDR3 sequence is 12 residues long. CDR3 in amino acids: CASSEQAGEQFF. Written as DNA, the CDR3 is TGTGCCAGCAGTGAACAGGCGGGTGAGCAGTTCTTC.

This clonotype was seen ten or more times. This rearrangement joins TRBV12-3 or TRBV12-4 to TRBJ1-4; D is unclear. This CDR3 comprises 16 residues. The V end lost 5 bases, the J end lost 4 bases, and 17 bases lay between the germline ends. The CDR3 region is CASSGQEVTVNEKLFF. The CDR3 DNA sequence: TGTGCCAGCAGTGGCCAAGAAGTGACGGTTAATGAAAAACTGTTTTTT.

This clonotype was observed a handful of times. This sequence joins TRBV27 and TRBJ1-6, with 10 nucleotides matching TRBD1. The germline gives CDR1 MNHEY, CDR2 SMNVEV (reference sequence). This CDR3 region has 17 residues. V shed 4 bases, J shed 8 bases, and the junction held 11 bases outside the gene matches. CDR3 residues: CASSSRVMGQGHSPLHF. The CDR3 DNA reads as TGTGCCAGCAGTTCTAGGGTGATGGGACAGGGGCATTCACCCCTCCACTTT.

There are many counts of this clonotype. The V call is TRBV20-1, the J call TRBJ2-3; weak D call: TRBD2 (6 bases). Germline assignment: CDR1 DFQATT and CDR2 SNEGSKA (reference sequence). V gave up 5 bases and J gave up 0 bases, with 9 bases separating them. The CDR3 totals 13 residues. CDR3 protein: CSAAGISTDTQYF. As DNA, the CDR3 is TGCAGTGCTGCGGGGATTAGCACAGATACGCAGTATTTT.

The gene calls are TRBV6-5 and TRBJ2-5; perhaps TRBD2 as D (5 bases). CDR1 MNHEY and CDR2 SVGAGI come from the germline V gene. Trimming left V 0 bases short and J 5 bases short, with 16 bases between. CDR3 length: 16 residues. The CDR3 DNA reads as TGTGCCAGCAGTTACTCTGCGGCGCGAAAGCGGGAGACCCAGTACTTC. Amino acid sequence: CASSYSAARKRETQYF.

The chain uses TRBV20-1 and TRBJ2-3; 14 positions agree with TRBD2. V shed 6 bases and J 0 bases; nucleotides not matched to a gene: 11. The CDR3 loop spans 18 amino acids. Germline CDR1 is DFQATT and CDR2 is SNEGSKA (reference sequence). The chain's CDR3 is CSARGTSGGNPSTDTQYF. The CDR3 DNA sequence: TGCAGTGCCCGAGGGACTAGCGGGGGAAACCCTAGCACAGATACGCAGTATTTT.

This clonotype has more than one count but fewer than ten. Here the CDR3 reads CASSTLRGPGELFF. In DNA form, the CDR3 reads TGTGCCAGCAGTACCCTCAGGGGGCCCGGGGAGCTGTTTTTT. This chain links TRBV6-2 or TRBV6-3 with TRBJ2-2; 8 bases are a match to TRBD1. With 5 bases clipped from V and 6 bases from J, the junction kept 5 bases outside the gene matches. Germline V gene data show CDR1 as MNHEY and CDR2 as SVGEGT. The CDR3 extends over 14 amino acids.

The chain couples TRBV7-3 to TRBJ2-5, with 7 bases lining up with TRBD1. The germline V gene encodes CDR1 SGHTA and CDR2 FQGTGA. With 0 bases clipped from V and 1 base from J, the junction kept 5 bases outside the gene matches. The CDR3 consists of 16 residues. The CDR3 nucleotides read TGTGCCAGCAGCTTAACGGGGACAGCTCTCCAAGAGACCCAGTACTTC. Its translation is CASSLTGTALQETQYF.

About this clonotype: A much larger clone lies one base from this, so it may be a read error. The chain uses TRBV10-3 and TRBJ2-5; no definite D call. Germline V gene data show CDR1 as ENHRY and CDR2 as SYGVKD. V gave up 2 bases and J gave up 4 bases, with 2 bases separating them. CDR3 size: 11 residues. For the CDR3, the DNA is TGTGCCATCAGTGAGCGAGAGACCCAGTACTTC. This codes for CAISERETQYF.

This clonotype was seen more than once but under ten times. The gene calls are TRBV4-2 and TRBJ2-4, with 8 bases matching TRBD1. V lost 5 bases, J lost 3 bases, and 6 bases stayed unmatched. The CDR3 extends over 15 amino acids. CDR1 and CDR2 from the germline V gene are LGHNA and YNFKEQ. For the CDR3, the DNA is TGTGCCAGCAGCTCCCAGGGGGCCGGCAAAAACATTCAGTACTTC. Its translation: CASSSQGAGKNIQYF.

The chain recombines TRBV4-3 with TRBJ2-3; D is uncertain. Trimming shortened V by 0 bases and J by 2 bases, and 15 bases separated the two germline ends. Looked up from germline, CDR1 is LGHNA and CDR2 is YSLEER. This CDR3 is built from 17 residues. The CDR3 region has the DNA TGCGCCAGCAGCCAAGATACGAACTGGAAAGACACAGATACGCAGTATTTT. Translation gives CASSQDTNWKDTDTQYF.

The table lists this clonotype with a few counts. In DNA, the CDR3 is TGCGCCAGCAGCTCAGGGACAACATTAAATGAGCAGTTCTTC. Amino acid sequence: CASSSGTTLNEQFF. The rearrangement uses TRBV5-1 and TRBJ2-1, with D perhaps TRBD1 (6 bases). Germline CDR1 is SGHRS and CDR2 is YFSETQ. CDR3 length: 14 residues. V was shortened by 3 bases and J by 7 bases, with 14 bases between the two germline ends.

The V and J genes are TRBV29-1 and TRBJ2-2; D may correspond to TRBD1 or TRBD2 (6 bases each). The germline V and J ends were trimmed by 2 bases and 6 bases, with 13 bases remaining between them. Germline loops: CDR1 SQVTM, CDR2 ANQGSEA. This CDR3 has 14 residues. The CDR3 nucleotides are TGCAGCGTTGAACCTGTGGAGGGGGCCGGGGAGCTGTTTTTT. This gives the protein CSVEPVEGAGELFF.

The chain employs TRBV18 and TRBJ1-1; the D is unclear. Per the germline V gene, CDR1 is KGHSH and CDR2 is LQKENI. This CDR3 is built from 13 residues. Trimming shortened V by 3 bases and J by 4 bases, and 9 bases separated the two germline ends. DNA for the CDR3: TGTGCCAGCTCACCGAGACATGGCACTGAAGCTTTCTTT. It encodes CASSPRHGTEAFF.

This clonotype has a count of ten or more. The chain employs TRBV2 and TRBJ2-7; the D gene is possibly TRBD1 (6 bases). V was shortened by 6 bases and J by 1 base, with 16 bases between the two germline ends. The CDR3 sequence is 15 residues long. Germline-derived CDR1 and CDR2 are SNHLY and FYNNEI. For the CDR3, the DNA is TGTGCCAGCAGCCCCACAGGGTTCGGGTCCTACGAGCAGTACGTC. It yields the protein CASSPTGFGSYEQYV.